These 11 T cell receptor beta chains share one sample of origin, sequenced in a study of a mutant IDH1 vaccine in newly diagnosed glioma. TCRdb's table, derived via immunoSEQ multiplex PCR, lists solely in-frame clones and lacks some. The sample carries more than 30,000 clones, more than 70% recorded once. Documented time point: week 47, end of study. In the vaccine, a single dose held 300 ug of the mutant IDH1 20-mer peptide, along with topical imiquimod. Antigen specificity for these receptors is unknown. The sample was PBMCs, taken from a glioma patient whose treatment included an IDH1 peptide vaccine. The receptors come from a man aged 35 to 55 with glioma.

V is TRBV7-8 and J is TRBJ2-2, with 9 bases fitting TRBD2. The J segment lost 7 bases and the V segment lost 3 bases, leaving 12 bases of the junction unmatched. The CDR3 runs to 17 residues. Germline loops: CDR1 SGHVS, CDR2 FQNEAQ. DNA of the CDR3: TGTGCCAGCAGCTTCGGCCTAGCGGGGCCTACGGGCGGGGAGCTGTTTTTT. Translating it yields CASSFGLAGPTGGELFF.

The chain's CDR3 is CASSLLAGETYNEQFF. The CDR3 nucleotides read TGTGCCAGCAGTTTATTGGCGGGGGAAACCTACAATGAGCAGTTCTTC. The V and J genes are TRBV27 and TRBJ2-1, with 7 bases identical to TRBD2. Germline V gene lookup returns CDR1 MNHEY and CDR2 SMNVEV (reference sequence). V dropped 1 base and J dropped 2; count of bases not matched to a gene: 5. There are 16 residues in the CDR3.

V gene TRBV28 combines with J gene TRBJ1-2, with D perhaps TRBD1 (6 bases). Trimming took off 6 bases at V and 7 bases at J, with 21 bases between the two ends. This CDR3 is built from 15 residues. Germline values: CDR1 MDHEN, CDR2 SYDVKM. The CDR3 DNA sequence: TGTGCCAGCAGCGCCGGGACACACGCGTGGGGTGGCTACACCTTC. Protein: CASSAGTHAWGGYTF.

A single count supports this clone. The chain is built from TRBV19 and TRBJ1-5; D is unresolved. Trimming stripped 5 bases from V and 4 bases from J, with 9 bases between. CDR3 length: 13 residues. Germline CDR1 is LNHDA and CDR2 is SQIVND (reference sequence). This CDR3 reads CASSSDGNQPQHF. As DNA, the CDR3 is TGTGCCAGTAGTTCCGACGGGAATCAGCCCCAGCATTTT.

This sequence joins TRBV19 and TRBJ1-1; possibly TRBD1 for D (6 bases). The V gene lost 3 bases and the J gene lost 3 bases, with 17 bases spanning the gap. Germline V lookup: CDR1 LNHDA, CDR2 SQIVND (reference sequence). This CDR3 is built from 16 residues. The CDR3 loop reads CASSIEQGRLDTEAFF. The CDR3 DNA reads TGTGCCAGTAGTATCGAGCAGGGGAGGTTGGACACTGAAGCTTTCTTT.

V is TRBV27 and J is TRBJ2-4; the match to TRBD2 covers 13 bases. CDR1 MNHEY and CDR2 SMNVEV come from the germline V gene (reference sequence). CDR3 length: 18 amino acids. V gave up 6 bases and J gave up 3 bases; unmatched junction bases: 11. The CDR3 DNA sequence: TGTGCCAGCAGCAGGAGACTAGCGGGAGGAGGTGGCAAAAACATTCAGTACTTC. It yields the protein CASSRRLAGGGGKNIQYF.

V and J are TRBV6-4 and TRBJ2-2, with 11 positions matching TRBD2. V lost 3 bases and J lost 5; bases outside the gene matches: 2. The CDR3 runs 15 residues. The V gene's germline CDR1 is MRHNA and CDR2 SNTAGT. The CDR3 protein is CASSELAGETGELFF. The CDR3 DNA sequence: TGTGCCAGCAGTGAACTAGCGGGAGAAACCGGGGAGCTGTTTTTT.

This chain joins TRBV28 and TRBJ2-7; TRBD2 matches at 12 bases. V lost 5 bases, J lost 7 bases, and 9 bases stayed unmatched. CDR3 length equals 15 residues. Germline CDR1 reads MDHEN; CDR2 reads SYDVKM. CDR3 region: CASSPILAGGEEQYF. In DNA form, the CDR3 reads TGTGCCAGCAGTCCGATACTAGCGGGAGGTGAAGAGCAGTACTTC.

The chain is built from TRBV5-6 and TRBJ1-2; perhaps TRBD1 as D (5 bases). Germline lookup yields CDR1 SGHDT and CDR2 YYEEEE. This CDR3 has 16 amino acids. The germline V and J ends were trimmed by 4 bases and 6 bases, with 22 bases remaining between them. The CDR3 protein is CASSPAGRGMTDGYTF. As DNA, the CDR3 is TGTGCCAGCAGCCCCGCGGGAAGGGGCATGACGGATGGCTACACCTTC. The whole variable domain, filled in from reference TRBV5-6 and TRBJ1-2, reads DAGVTQSPTHLIKTRGQQVTLRCSPKSGHDTVSWYQQALGQGPQFIFQYYEEEERQRGNFPDRFSGHQFPNYSSELNVNALLLGDSALYLCASSPAGRGMTDGYTFGSGTRLTVV.

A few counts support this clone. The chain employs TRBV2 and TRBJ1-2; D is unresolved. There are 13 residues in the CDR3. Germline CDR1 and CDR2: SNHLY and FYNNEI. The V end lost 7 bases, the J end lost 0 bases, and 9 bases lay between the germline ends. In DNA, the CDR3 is TGTGCCAGCAAACTTTATACTAACTATGGCTACACCTTC. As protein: CASKLYTNYGYTF.

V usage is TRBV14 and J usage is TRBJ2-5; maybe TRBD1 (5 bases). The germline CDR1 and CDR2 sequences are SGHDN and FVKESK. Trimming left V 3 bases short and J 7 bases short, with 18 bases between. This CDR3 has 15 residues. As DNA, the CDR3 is TGTGCCAGCAGCCAGGACATGACCCCGTCCGGGACCCAGTACTTC. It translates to CASSQDMTPSGTQYF. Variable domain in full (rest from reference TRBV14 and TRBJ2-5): EAGVTQFPSHSVIEKGQTVTLRCDPISGHDNLYWYRRVMGKEIKFLLHFVKESKQDESGMPNNRFLAERTGGTYSTLKVQPAELEDSGVYFCASSQDMTPSGTQYFGPGTRLLVL.